What follows is one T cell receptor (beta chain) and its context. Its antigen is currently unknown. RNA, at about 0.45 to 1 ug, was reverse transcribed with random hexamers. Amplification of the TCR beta CDR3 was carried out by immunoSEQ multiplex PCR, which spanned a total of 54 Vbeta and 13 Jbeta segments. Via MiXCR, TCRdb re-called the immunoSEQ multiplex PCR reads, giving one row per CDR3 protein. The table includes fewer than 70,000 distinct CDR3 sequences, about 95% detected once. While serving as controls, healthy donors were matched for age and sex. Negative isolation yielded CD8+ and CD4+ T cells; FACS enriched TEMRA cells. The CDR3 loop spans 15 amino acids. From germline, CDR1 is SNHLY and CDR2 FYNNEI. The J segment lost 0 bases and the V segment lost 5 bases, leaving 4 bases of the junction unmatched. The record originates from a study of CD8 T cells in Susac syndrome. Whole-study findings and limits: As the study acknowledged, the number of individuals in its TCR sequencing and HLA analysis was relatively small.

The TCR originated in a human donor in good health. The chain combines TRBV2 with TRBJ2-7; 10 nucleotides align to TRBD2. The sequencing sample was made of CD8+ T cells from PBMCs. As DNA, the CDR3 is TGTGCCAGCAGTTATAGCGGGGGGAGCTCCTACGAGCAGTACTTC. Amino acid sequence: CASSYSGGSSYEQYF.